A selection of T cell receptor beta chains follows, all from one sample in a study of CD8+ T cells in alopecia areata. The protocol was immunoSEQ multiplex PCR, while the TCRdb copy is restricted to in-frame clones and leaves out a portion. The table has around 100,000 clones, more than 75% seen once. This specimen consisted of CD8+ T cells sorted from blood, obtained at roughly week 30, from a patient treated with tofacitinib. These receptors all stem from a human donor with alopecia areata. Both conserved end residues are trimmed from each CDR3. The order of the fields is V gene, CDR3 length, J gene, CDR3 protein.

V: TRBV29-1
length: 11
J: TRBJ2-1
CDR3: SVEGLELDEQF

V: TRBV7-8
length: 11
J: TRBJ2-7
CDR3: ASSLGITYEQY

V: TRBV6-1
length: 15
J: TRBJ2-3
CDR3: ASSEDFLAVATDTQY

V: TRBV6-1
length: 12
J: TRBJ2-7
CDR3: ASSDFGQVHEQY

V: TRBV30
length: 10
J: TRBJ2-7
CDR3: AWSSDTYEQY

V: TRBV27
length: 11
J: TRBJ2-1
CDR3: ASSATIYNEQF

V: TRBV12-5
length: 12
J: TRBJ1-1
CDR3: ASTTGAPNTEAF

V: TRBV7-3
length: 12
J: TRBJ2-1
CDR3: ASSEDSTYNEQF

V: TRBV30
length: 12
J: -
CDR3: AWAPGGVPYEQY

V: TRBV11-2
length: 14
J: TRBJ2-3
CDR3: ASSLVPGDGADTQY

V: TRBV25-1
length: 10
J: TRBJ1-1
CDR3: ASPTGDTEAF

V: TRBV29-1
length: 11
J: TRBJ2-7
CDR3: SVEERASYEQY

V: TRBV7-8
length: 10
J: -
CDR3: ASSYPQDEQY

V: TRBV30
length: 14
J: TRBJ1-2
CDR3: AWSVQFSRQTDGYT

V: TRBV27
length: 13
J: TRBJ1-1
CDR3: ASSLIQGSNTEAF

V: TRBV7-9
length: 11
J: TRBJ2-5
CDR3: ASSPPGRGTQY

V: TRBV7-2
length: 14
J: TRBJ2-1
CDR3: ASSLDRYRVSNEQF

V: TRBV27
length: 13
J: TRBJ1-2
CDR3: ASSSDRSGLYGYT

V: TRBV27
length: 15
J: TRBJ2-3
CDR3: ASSFPRLAGSTDTQY

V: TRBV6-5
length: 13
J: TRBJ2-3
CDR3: ASRGGLAGTDTQY

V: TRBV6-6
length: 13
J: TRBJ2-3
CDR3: ASSYSGSPGDTQY

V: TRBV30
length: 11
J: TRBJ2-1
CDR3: AFDPTNLNEQF

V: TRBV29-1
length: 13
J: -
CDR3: SVEGGTVSSYEQY

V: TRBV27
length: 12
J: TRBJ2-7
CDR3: ASSLWNTGVEQY

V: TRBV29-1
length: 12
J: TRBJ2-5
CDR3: SVEFGTGKETQY

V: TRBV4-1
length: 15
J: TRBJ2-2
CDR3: ASSQDDENGDAGELF

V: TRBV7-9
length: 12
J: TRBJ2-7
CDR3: ASSRSSETTEQY

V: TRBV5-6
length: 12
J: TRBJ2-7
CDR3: ASSFWTLHYEQY

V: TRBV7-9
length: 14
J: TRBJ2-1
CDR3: ASSWAPSGFYNEQF

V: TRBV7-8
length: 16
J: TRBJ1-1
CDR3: ASRTIFIHDGLLAEAF

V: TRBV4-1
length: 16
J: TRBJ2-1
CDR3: ASSPGPAHRPAYNEQF

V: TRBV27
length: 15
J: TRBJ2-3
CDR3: ASSSAVTRLGTDTQY

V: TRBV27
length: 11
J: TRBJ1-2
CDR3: ASSLLGVYGYT

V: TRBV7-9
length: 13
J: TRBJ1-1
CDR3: ASSLGQAGYTEAF

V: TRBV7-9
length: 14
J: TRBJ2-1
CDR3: ASSPRDSSSYNEQF

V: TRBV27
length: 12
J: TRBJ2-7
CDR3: ASSVQGDGYEQY

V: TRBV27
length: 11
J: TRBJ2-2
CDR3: ASCRGTTGELF

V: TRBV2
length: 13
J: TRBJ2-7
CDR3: ASSEELASSYEQY

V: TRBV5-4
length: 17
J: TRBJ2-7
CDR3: ASSLLAGGHSSPSYEQY

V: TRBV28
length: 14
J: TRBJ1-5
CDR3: ASSPRQIYSNQPQH

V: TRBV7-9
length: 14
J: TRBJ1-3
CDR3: ASSPPDRQAGNTIY

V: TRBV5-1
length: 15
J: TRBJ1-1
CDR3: ASRSSNNRDRDDEAF

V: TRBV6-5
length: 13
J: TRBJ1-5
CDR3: ASSYSWGIDQPQH

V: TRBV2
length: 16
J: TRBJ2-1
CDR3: ATPPLAGGGQGYNEQF

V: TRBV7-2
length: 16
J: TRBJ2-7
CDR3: ASSLVPGTAGTGREQY

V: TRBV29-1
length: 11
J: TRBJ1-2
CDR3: SVRTGINYGYT

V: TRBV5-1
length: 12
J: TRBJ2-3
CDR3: ASMEGTGLDTQY

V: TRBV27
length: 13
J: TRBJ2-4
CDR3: ASAEGAGTKNIQY

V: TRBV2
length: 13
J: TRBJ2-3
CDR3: ASIPRGGASDTQY

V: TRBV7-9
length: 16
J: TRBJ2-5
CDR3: ASSRPTGIAGGRETQY

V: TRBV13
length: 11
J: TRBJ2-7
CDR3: ASGKGDTYEQY

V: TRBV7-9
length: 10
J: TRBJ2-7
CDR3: ASSFGTYEQY

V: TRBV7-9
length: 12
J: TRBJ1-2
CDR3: ASSPDREYYGYT

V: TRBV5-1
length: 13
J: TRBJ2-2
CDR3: ASSLGLAGTGELF

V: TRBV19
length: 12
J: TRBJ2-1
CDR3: ASSSGVATREQF

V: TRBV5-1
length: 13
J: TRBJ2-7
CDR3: ASSLVAGDHLEQY

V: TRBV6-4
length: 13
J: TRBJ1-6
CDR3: ASSKDTASGSPLH

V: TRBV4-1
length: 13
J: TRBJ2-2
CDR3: ASSQGRENTGELF

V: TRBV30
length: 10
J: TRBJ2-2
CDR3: AWMGAAGELF